These 28 T cell receptor beta chains share one sample of origin, sequenced in a study of blood T cell repertoires in COVID-19. This table comes from immunoSEQ multiplex PCR, and its TCRdb copy is limited to in-frame clones, with some not included. The profile covers just over 80,000 clones, with about 86% appearing a single time and 44% taken by the ten largest. The sequencing input was peripheral blood. The source is an elderly man with acute or convalescent COVID-19.

The CDR3 protein is CAWSVGTVETQYF. CDR3 bases: TGTGCCTGGAGTGTTGGGACAGTTGAGACCCAGTACTTC. The V gene is TRBV30, the J gene TRBJ2-5; 7 bases match TRBD1. Germline loops: CDR1 GTSNPN, CDR2 SVGIG (reference sequence). V dropped 0 bases and J dropped 5; count of bases not matched to a gene: 3. This CDR3 spans 13 amino acids.

The V gene is TRBV6-2 or TRBV6-3, the J gene TRBJ2-7, with D possibly being TRBD2 (6 bases). This CDR3 comprises 15 residues. Germline CDR1 and CDR2: MNHEY and SVGEGT. Trimming left V 2 bases short and J 2 bases short, with 13 bases between. CDR3 loop: CASSYDPGRPYEQYF. The CDR3 DNA sequence: TGTGCCAGCAGTTACGACCCAGGGAGGCCCTACGAGCAGTACTTC.

The rearrangement links TRBV2 to TRBJ1-2; maybe TRBD1 (6 bases). CDR3 length equals 14 residues. V was shortened by 5 bases and J by 0 bases, with 10 bases between the two germline ends. CDR1 and CDR2 (germline): SNHLY, FYNNEI. Written as DNA, the CDR3 is TGTGCCAGCAGTAGGGACAAAGCTAACTATGGCTACACCTTC. Its translation: CASSRDKANYGYTF. Variable domain in full (rest from reference TRBV2 and TRBJ1-2): EPEVTQTPSHQVTQMGQEVILRCVPISNHLYFYWYRQILGQKVEFLVSFYNNEISEKSEIFDDQFSVERPDGSNFTLKIRSTKLEDSAMYFCASSRDKANYGYTFGSGTRLTVV.

V is TRBV14 and J is TRBJ1-6, with D perhaps TRBD1 (6 bases). V was cut by 0 bases and J by 9 bases, with 9 bases left in between. The CDR3 length is 14 residues. CDR1 is SGHDN, CDR2 FVKESK, per germline. The CDR3 DNA reads TGTGCCAGCAGCCAAGATGCAGGGGTTTCACCCCTCCACTTT. Translation gives CASSQDAGVSPLHF.

The chain recombines TRBV28 with TRBJ2-1; 10 nucleotides agree with TRBD2. CDR3 length equals 17 residues. After removal of 5 bases from V and 4 bases from J, the junction contained 11 bases not matched to a gene. Germline V gene data show CDR1 as MDHEN and CDR2 as SYDVKM. CDR3 loop: CASSTARLAGLYNEQFF. CDR3 bases: TGTGCCAGCAGTACCGCAAGACTAGCGGGCTTATACAATGAGCAGTTCTTC.

The rearrangement uses TRBV18 and TRBJ2-5; D may be TRBD1 (5 bases). The CDR3 has 15 amino acids. Trimming stripped 3 bases from V and 8 bases from J, with 19 bases between. Germline V gene data show CDR1 as KGHSH and CDR2 as LQKENI. This chain's CDR3 is CASSPRPGSQGTQYF. The CDR3 DNA follows: TGTGCCAGCTCACCCCGCCCAGGGTCCCAGGGAACCCAGTACTTC. Together with reference TRBV18 and TRBJ2-5, the CDR3 gives the full variable domain: NAGVMQNPRHLVRRRGQEARLRCSPMKGHSHVYWYRQLPEEGLKFMVYLQKENIIDESGMPKERFSAEFPKEGPSILRIQQVVRGDSAAYFCASSPRPGSQGTQYFGPGTRLLVL.

This chain joins TRBV20-1 and TRBJ2-1; D perhaps matches TRBD2 (6 bases). The V gene lost 6 bases and the J gene lost 7 bases, with 7 bases spanning the gap. Germline V gives CDR1 DFQATT, CDR2 SNEGSKA (reference sequence). This CDR3 comprises 10 residues. CDR3 loop: CSALANEQFF. The CDR3 DNA follows: TGCAGTGCCCTAGCGAATGAGCAGTTCTTC.

J is TRBJ2-4 and V is TRBV14, with 10 bases matching TRBD1. J gave up 6 bases and V 4 bases, and 3 bases lay outside the gene matches. This CDR3 has 14 amino acids. In germline, CDR1 is SGHDN, CDR2 FVKESK. The CDR3 is CASSLRTGGNIQYF. CDR3 in DNA: TGTGCCAGCAGCCTCCGGACAGGGGGAAACATTCAGTACTTC.

Remarks on this clone: One end of the junction is discordant with germline, which a read error may explain. The genes are TRBV19 and TRBJ2-7; the match to TRBD1 covers 7 bases. CDR1 and CDR2 (germline): LNHDA, SQIVND (reference sequence). This CDR3 region has 13 residues. The CDR3 DNA is TGTGCCAGTAGTGTAGAGACAGGGAGCGAGCAGTACTTC. This codes for CASSVETGSEQYF.

The sample holds a few counts of this clone. The chain recombines TRBV3-1 (or the pseudogene TRBV3-2) with TRBJ1-1; no firm D call. This CDR3 spans 14 amino acids. Germline assignment: CDR1 LGHDT and CDR2 YNNKEL (reference sequence). V lost 0 bases and J lost 0, with 5 bases in between. CDR3 amino acids: CASSQDAVNTEAFF. CDR3 nucleotides: TGTGCCAGCAGCCAAGATGCGGTGAACACTGAAGCTTTCTTT.

CDR3 loop: CASSVQGTDTGELFF. The CDR3 bases are TGTGCCAGCAGCGTTCAAGGGACAGACACCGGGGAGCTGTTTTTT. The rearrangement uses TRBV9 and TRBJ2-2; 7 bases agree with TRBD1. The CDR3 loop spans 15 amino acids. Germline V gene data show CDR1 as SGDLS and CDR2 as YYNGEE. Trimming removed 2 bases from V and 3 bases from J; junction bases left unmatched: 4.

The chain couples TRBV18 to TRBJ1-3; D is ambiguous. CDR3 size: 13 residues. The V gene lost 3 bases and the J gene lost 5 bases, with 8 bases spanning the gap. CDR1 KGHSH and CDR2 LQKENI come from the germline V gene. The DNA of the CDR3 is TGTGCCAGCTCACCGAGTGTCAGAAACACCATATATTTT. Amino acid sequence: CASSPSVRNTIYF.

The chain recombines TRBV28 with TRBJ1-2; D is ambiguous. Trimming left V 6 bases short and J 1 base short, with 15 bases between. The CDR3 is 15 amino acids. The V gene's germline CDR1 is MDHEN and CDR2 SYDVKM. CDR3 amino acids: CASSSSSTDNYGYTF. The CDR3 region has the DNA TGTGCCAGCAGCTCCTCCTCAACTGATAACTATGGCTACACCTTC.

The rearrangement joins TRBV6-1 to TRBJ1-5; D call uncertain. The V end lost 2 bases, the J end lost 5 bases, and 7 bases lay between the germline ends. This CDR3 has 13 residues. Germline V gene lookup returns CDR1 MNHNS and CDR2 SASEGT. CDR3 coding DNA: TGTGCCAGCAGTGAAAGTCGGGATCAGCCCCAGCATTTT. Its protein product is CASSESRDQPQHF.

The rearrangement links TRBV29-1 to TRBJ2-3; 7 bases match TRBD2. V dropped 1 base and J dropped 3; count of bases not matched to a gene: 7. From germline, CDR1 is SQVTM and CDR2 ANQGSEA. This CDR3 is built from 15 residues. The CDR3 coding sequence is TGCAGCGTTGAAGCAACGGGAGCGGGAACAGATACGCAGTATTTT. Protein: CSVEATGAGTDTQYF.

The chain employs TRBV28 and TRBJ1-5; unclear D gene. The V gene's germline CDR1 is MDHEN and CDR2 SYDVKM. The length of the CDR3 is 12 residues. The ends were cut back, 6 bases at V and 3 bases at J, with 6 bases in the middle. The CDR3: CASSQNNQPQHF. Written as DNA, the CDR3 is TGTGCCAGCAGCCAGAACAATCAGCCCCAGCATTTT.

V usage is TRBV28 and J usage is TRBJ1-2, with no clear D. Germline V lookup: CDR1 MDHEN, CDR2 SYDVKM. The CDR3 is 14 amino acids. The ends were cut back, 2 bases at V and 4 bases at J, with 11 bases in the middle. The CDR3 sequence: CASSLGQLFYGYTF. The CDR3 bases are TGTGCCAGCAGTTTAGGGCAGCTATTCTATGGCTACACCTTC.

DNA for the CDR3: TGTGCCAGCAGCGCTACAGGGAACACTGAAGCTTTCTTT. It translates to CASSATGNTEAFF. The rearrangement links TRBV7-3 to TRBJ1-1; maybe TRBD1 (5 bases). The V gene lost 5 bases and the J gene lost 1 base, with 8 bases spanning the gap. The CDR3 has 13 amino acids. Germline CDR1 is SGHTA and CDR2 is FQGTGA.

This clone was picked up one time. This rearrangement joins TRBV30 to TRBJ1-6; no clear D gene. V lost 0 bases, J lost 11 bases, and 8 bases lay in between. The germline V gene has CDR1 GTSNPN and CDR2 SVGIG (reference sequence). CDR3 length: 12 residues. The CDR3 DNA follows: TGTGCCTGGAGTGTAGCTAGGACACCCCTCCACTTT. Residues: CAWSVARTPLHF.

This chain joins TRBV10-2 and TRBJ2-5; 8 bases are a match to TRBD2. Losses at the gene ends were 4 bases for V and 3 bases for J; bases not matched to a gene: 7. The CDR3 sequence is 15 residues long. Germline CDR1 WSHSY, CDR2 SAAADI. The CDR3, as DNA: TGCGCCAGCAGTGCATTGAGCGGGAGAAAAGAGACCCAGTACTTC. Translating it yields CASSALSGRKETQYF.

The CDR3 loop is CASSALTGGGFYGYTF. CDR3 in DNA: TGTGCCAGCAGTGCGTTAACAGGGGGGGGCTTCTATGGCTACACCTTC. The J gene is TRBJ1-2, the V gene TRBV28; TRBD1 agrees at 8 bases. The J segment lost 4 bases and the V segment lost 5 bases, leaving 12 bases of the junction unmatched. CDR1 MDHEN and CDR2 SYDVKM come from the germline V gene. The CDR3 spans 16 residues.

This clone was seen only once. Here the CDR3 DNA reads TGTGCCAGCAGTTTTGTTAAGACTAGCGGGAGGGCGAAGGAGCTGTTTTTT. Protein product: CASSFVKTSGRAKELFF. The chain combines TRBV28 with TRBJ2-2; 14 bases map to TRBD2. V shed 3 bases, J shed 10 bases, and the junction held 10 bases outside the gene matches. CDR3 size: 17 residues. Per the germline V gene, CDR1 is MDHEN and CDR2 is SYDVKM.

This chain links TRBV6-1 with TRBJ2-7; perhaps TRBD1 as D (6 bases). From germline, CDR1 is MNHNS and CDR2 SASEGT. This CDR3 has 12 residues. The CDR3 loop is CASSENRDKFVV. In nucleotides, the CDR3 is TGTGCCAGCAGTGAGAATCGGGACAAGTTCGTGGTC.

The chain couples TRBV20-1 to TRBJ1-3; D unresolved. From germline, CDR1 is DFQATT and CDR2 SNEGSKA (reference sequence). The V gene lost 0 bases and the J gene lost 8 bases, with 5 bases spanning the gap. The CDR3 runs to 11 residues. CDR3 loop: CSARDRDTIYF. The CDR3 nucleotides read TGCAGTGCTAGAGATCGAGACACCATATATTTT.

The chain couples TRBV7-2 to TRBJ2-1, with 7 positions matching TRBD2. Per germline, CDR1 SGHTA and CDR2 FQGNSA. V was clipped by 2 bases and J by 1 base; unmatched bases: 5. This CDR3 comprises 16 residues. For the CDR3, the DNA is TGTGCCAGCAGCTTAATAGCGGGCTTTTCCTACAATGAGCAGTTCTTC. Protein product: CASSLIAGFSYNEQFF. Variable domain in full (rest from reference TRBV7-2 and TRBJ2-1): GAGVSQSPSNKVTEKGKDVELRCDPISGHTALYWYRQSLGQGLEFLIYFQGNSAPDKSGLPSDRFSAERTGGSVSTLTIQRTQQEDSAVYLCASSLIAGFSYNEQFFGPGTRLTVL.

The chain recombines TRBV10-3 with TRBJ2-7; 7 nucleotides line up with TRBD1. The V gene end was trimmed by 7 bases and the J gene end by 4 bases; junction bases not matched to a gene: 7. Germline values: CDR1 ENHRY, CDR2 SYGVKD. The CDR3 extends over 13 amino acids. CDR3 residues: CAIKRQGVYEQYF. In DNA, the CDR3 is TGTGCCATCAAGAGACAGGGTGTGTACGAGCAGTACTTC.

This sequence joins TRBV18 and TRBJ2-2; possibly TRBD1 for D (5 bases). Trimming shortened V by 6 bases and J by 6 bases, and 8 bases separated the two germline ends. CDR1 and CDR2 from the germline V gene are KGHSH and LQKENI. CDR3 size: 12 residues. Written as DNA, the CDR3 is TGTGCCAGCTCGCGACAGCCCGGGGAGCTGTTTTTT. Protein product: CASSRQPGELFF. The full variable domain, its missing parts supplied by reference TRBV18 and TRBJ2-2, is NAGVMQNPRHLVRRRGQEARLRCSPMKGHSHVYWYRQLPEEGLKFMVYLQKENIIDESGMPKERFSAEFPKEGPSILRIQQVVRGDSAAYFCASSRQPGELFFGEGSRLTVL.

This chain links TRBV5-1 with TRBJ2-7; 8 positions match TRBD1. CDR3 length: 14 residues. V lost 4 bases, J lost 4 bases, and 7 bases stayed unmatched. Germline CDR1 is SGHRS and CDR2 is YFSETQ. CDR3 coding DNA: TGCGCCAGCAGCCCCGGACAGGGACCTTACGAGCAGTACTTC. It yields the protein CASSPGQGPYEQYF.